This T cell receptor beta chain emerged from a study of blood T cell repertoires in COVID-19. For the study at large: Sources were T cells, B-cell-depleted T cells, or PBMCs; the material itself was cDNA or gDNA.

As processed by the authors: Scientists estimated how many nucleated cells there were by amplifying reference gene primers. Some clones are missing from TCRdb's copy, which holds only in-frame ones; the method was immunoSEQ multiplex PCR. That table is the source of V, J and clone size, and D and trimming were worked out from the DNA. The table has approximately 290,000 clones, about 88% seen once. V dropped 5 bases and J dropped 4 bases, with 9 bases sitting between them. Germline CDR1 is SEHNR and CDR2 is FQNEAQ (reference sequence). This CDR3 spans 13 amino acids. The V call is TRBV7-9, the J call TRBJ1-3; D call uncertain. The specimen was peripheral blood. This TCR was recovered from an older woman with acute or convalescent COVID-19. CDR3 amino acids: CASSLRSGNTIYF. The CDR3 DNA is TGTGCCAGCAGCCTCAGGTCGGGAAACACCATATATTTT. Drawing the rest from reference TRBV7-9 and TRBJ1-3, the complete variable domain is DTGVSQNPRHKITKRGQNVTFRCDPISEHNRLYWYRQTLGQGPEFLTYFQNEAQLEKSRLLSDRFSAERPKGSFSTLEIQRTEQGDSAMYLCASSLRSGNTIYFGEGSWLTVV.